Shown below are 8 T cell receptor beta chains from a single sample sequenced in a study of T cell repertoires in cytomegalovirus infection. Their recognized antigens are unknown. From the reads, TCRdb called clonotypes with MiXCR, one entry per CDR3 protein. The sample carries around 750,000 distinct CDR3 sequences, less than 35% recorded once. The material sequenced was cultured CD8+ T cells from PBMCs, taken from culture after CMV antigen stimulation. Source of these receptors: a human donor in good health (CMV status not recorded). Some clones in this sample may be carry-over from other donors' samples.

This clonotype occurred many times. The gene calls are TRBV7-9 and TRBJ2-1; D gene uncertain. Trimming stripped 2 bases from V and 4 bases from J, with 3 bases between. The CDR3 runs 12 residues. Germline values: CDR1 SEHNR, CDR2 FQNEAQ (reference sequence). This CDR3 is CASSLQYNEQFF. In DNA, the CDR3 is TGTGCCAGCAGCTTACAATACAATGAGCAGTTCTTC.

This clonotype was seen repeatedly, ten times or more. This rearrangement joins TRBV7-3 to TRBJ1-5; 7 nucleotides align to TRBD1. Germline V gene sequence: CDR1 SGHTA, CDR2 FQGTGA. V lost 4 bases and J lost 5; bases outside the gene matches: 5. The CDR3 extends over 14 amino acids. CDR3 protein: CASSSGQSDQPQHF. The CDR3 DNA reads as TGTGCCAGCAGCTCGGGACAGAGCGATCAGCCCCAGCATTTT.

As for this clonotype: One base away lies a much larger clone, so this may be a sequencing read error. The chain recombines TRBV7-8 with TRBJ2-3; D is perhaps TRBD1 (5 bases). V gave up 0 bases and J gave up 4 bases, with 8 bases separating them. Per the germline V gene, CDR1 is SGHVS and CDR2 is FQNEAQ. The CDR3 length is 14 residues. CDR3 in amino acids: CASSLAVRADTQYF. As DNA, the CDR3 is TGTGCCAGCAGCTTAGCGGTCAGGGCAGATACGCAGTATTTT.

This clonotype was detected only a few times. V and J are TRBV6-6 and TRBJ1-5, with 8 bases that match TRBD1. CDR3 length: 15 amino acids. V lost 11 bases, J lost 0 bases, and 9 bases stayed unmatched. From germline, CDR1 is MNHNY and CDR2 SVGAGI (reference sequence). The CDR3 loop is CAAGQGQYSNQPQHF. The CDR3 DNA sequence: TGTGCCGCCGGACAGGGCCAATATAGCAATCAGCCCCAGCATTTT.

A few counts support this clonotype. CDR3: CASNSGTGREQYF. CDR3 bases: TGTGCCAGCAACTCTGGGACAGGCCGGGAGCAGTACTTC. The chain recombines TRBV14 with TRBJ2-7; 8 bases are a match to TRBD1. Germline CDR1 reads SGHDN; CDR2 reads FVKESK. Germline trimming cut 7 bases from V and 7 bases from J; bases unmatched to any gene: 9. This CDR3 is 13 amino acids long.

V usage is TRBV4-1 and J usage is TRBJ2-7; 7 nucleotides line up with TRBD1. The CDR3 runs to 15 residues. Germline V gene lookup returns CDR1 MGHRA and CDR2 YSYEKL. The junction had 5 bases not matched to a gene; V was cut back by 0 bases and J by 3 bases. The DNA for the CDR3 is TGCGCCAGCAGCCAAGAAAGGACAGGCCTCTACGAGCAGTACTTC. It encodes CASSQERTGLYEQYF.

V is TRBV15 and J is TRBJ1-5; D is uncertain. The CDR3 is made up of 17 amino acids. Trimming shortened V by 0 bases and J by 5 bases, and 17 bases separated the two germline ends. Germline V gene data show CDR1 as LNHNV and CDR2 as YYDKDF (reference sequence). For the CDR3, the DNA is TGTGCCACCAGCAGAGATCTCGGTAATACCCAAGATCAGCCCCAGCATTTT. Translated, it gives CATSRDLGNTQDQPQHF.

This sequence joins TRBV19 and TRBJ1-2; D unclear. The germline V and J ends were trimmed by 3 bases and 4 bases, with 21 bases remaining between them. Germline CDR1 LNHDA, CDR2 SQIVND (reference sequence). CDR3 size: 17 residues. DNA of the CDR3: TGTGCCAGTAGTATTGGTTTTCTGGCCGACGAGTCCTATGGCTACACCTTC. Protein: CASSIGFLADESYGYTF.